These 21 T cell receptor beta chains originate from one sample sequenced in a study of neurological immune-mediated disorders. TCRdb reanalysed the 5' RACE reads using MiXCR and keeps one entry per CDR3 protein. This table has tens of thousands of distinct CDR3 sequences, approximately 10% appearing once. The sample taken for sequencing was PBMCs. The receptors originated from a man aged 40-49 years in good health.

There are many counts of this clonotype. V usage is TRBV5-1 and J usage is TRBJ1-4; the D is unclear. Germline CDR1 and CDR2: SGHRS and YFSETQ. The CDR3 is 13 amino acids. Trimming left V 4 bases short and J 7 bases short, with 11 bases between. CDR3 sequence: CASSLLKGEKLFF. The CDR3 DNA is TGCGCCAGCAGCCTCCTCAAAGGTGAAAAACTGTTTTTT.

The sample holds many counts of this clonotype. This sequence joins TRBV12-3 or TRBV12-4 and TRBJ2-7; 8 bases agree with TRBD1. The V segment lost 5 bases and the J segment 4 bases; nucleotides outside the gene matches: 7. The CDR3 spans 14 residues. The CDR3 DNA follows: TGTGCCAGCAGTCTCGGACAGGGTCGATACGAGCAGTACTTC. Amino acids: CASSLGQGRYEQYF.

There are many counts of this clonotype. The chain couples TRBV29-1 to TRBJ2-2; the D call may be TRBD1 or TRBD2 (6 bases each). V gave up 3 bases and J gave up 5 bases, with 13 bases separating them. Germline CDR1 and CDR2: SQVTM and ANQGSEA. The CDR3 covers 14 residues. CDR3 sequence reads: CSVDGGLGTGELFF. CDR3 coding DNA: TGCAGCGTTGACGGGGGCCTGGGGACCGGGGAGCTGTTTTTT.

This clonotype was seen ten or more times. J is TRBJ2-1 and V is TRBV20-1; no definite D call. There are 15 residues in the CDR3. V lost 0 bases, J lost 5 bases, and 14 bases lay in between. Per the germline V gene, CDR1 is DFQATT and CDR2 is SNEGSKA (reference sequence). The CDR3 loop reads CSARDFRNGNNEQFF. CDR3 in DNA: TGCAGTGCTAGAGATTTCAGGAACGGTAACAATGAGCAGTTCTTC.

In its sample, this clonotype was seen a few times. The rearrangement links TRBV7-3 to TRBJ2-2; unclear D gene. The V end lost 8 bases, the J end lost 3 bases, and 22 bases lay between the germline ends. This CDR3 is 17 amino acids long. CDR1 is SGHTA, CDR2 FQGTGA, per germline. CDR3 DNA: TGTGCCAGCTCCCTAGTCCGGCTAGAGAGTTACACCGGGGAGCTGTTTTTT. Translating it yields CASSLVRLESYTGELFF.

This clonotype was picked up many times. The CDR3 spells CASSQLAGGLETQYF. CDR3 coding DNA: TGTGCCAGCAGCCAACTAGCGGGGGGTTTGGAGACCCAGTACTTC. The V call is TRBV3-1, the J call TRBJ2-5, with TRBD2 matching over 11 bases. With V trimmed by 2 bases and J by 5 bases, 4 bases remained unmatched. Germline V lookup: CDR1 LGHDT, CDR2 YNNKEL (reference sequence). The CDR3 has 15 residues.

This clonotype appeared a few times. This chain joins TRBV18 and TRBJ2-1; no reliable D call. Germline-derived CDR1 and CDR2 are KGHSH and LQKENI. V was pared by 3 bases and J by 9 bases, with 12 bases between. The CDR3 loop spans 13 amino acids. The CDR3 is CASSPNRYFEQFF. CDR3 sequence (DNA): TGTGCCAGCTCACCGAACCGGTATTTTGAGCAGTTCTTC.

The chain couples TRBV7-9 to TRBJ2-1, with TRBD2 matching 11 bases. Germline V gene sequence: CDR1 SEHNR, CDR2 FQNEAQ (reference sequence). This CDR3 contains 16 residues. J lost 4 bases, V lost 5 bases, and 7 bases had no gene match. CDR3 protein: CASSTPGLAAYNEQFF. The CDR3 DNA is TGTGCCAGCAGCACACCGGGACTAGCGGCATACAATGAGCAGTTCTTC. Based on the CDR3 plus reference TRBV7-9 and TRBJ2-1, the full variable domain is DTGVSQNPRHKITKRGQNVTFRCDPISEHNRLYWYRQTLGQGPEFLTYFQNEAQLEKSRLLSDRFSAERPKGSFSTLEIQRTEQGDSAMYLCASSTPGLAAYNEQFFGPGTRLTVL.

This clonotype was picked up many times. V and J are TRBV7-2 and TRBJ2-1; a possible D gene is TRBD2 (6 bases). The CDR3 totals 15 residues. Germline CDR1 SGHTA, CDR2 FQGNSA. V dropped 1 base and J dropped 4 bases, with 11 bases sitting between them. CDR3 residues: CASSLVGGIYNEQFF. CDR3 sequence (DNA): TGTGCCAGCAGCTTAGTTGGCGGGATATACAATGAGCAGTTCTTC.

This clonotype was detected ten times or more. CDR3 sequence (DNA): TGTGCCAGCAGCGGTATAGTTGGGAGTGGCCCCTACGAGCAGTACTTC. The encoded protein is CASSGIVGSGPYEQYF. The rearrangement links TRBV11-2 to TRBJ2-7, with a weak D call TRBD2 (5 bases). The V gene's germline CDR1 is SGHAT and CDR2 FQNNGV. There are 16 residues in the CDR3. Trimming stripped 5 bases from V and 2 bases from J, with 19 bases between.

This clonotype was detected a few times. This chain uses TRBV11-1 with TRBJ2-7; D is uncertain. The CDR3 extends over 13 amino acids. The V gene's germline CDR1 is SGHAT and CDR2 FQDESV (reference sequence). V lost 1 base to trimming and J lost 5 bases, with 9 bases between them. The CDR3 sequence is CASSLEAANEQYF. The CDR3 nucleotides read TGTGCCAGCAGCTTAGAGGCAGCGAACGAGCAGTACTTC.

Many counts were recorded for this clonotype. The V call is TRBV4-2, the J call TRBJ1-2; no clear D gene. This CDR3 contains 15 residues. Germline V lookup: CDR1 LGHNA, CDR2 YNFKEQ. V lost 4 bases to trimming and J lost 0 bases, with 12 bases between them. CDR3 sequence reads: CASSPGLLTNYGYTF. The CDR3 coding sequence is TGTGCCAGCAGCCCCGGCCTTTTGACTAACTATGGCTACACCTTC.

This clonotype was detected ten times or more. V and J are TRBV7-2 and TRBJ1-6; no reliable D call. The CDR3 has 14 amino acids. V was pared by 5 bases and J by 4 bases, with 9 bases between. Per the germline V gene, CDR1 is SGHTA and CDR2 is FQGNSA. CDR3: CASSPPGYNSPLHF. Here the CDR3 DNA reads TGTGCCAGCAGCCCCCCCGGGTATAATTCACCCCTCCACTTT.

The CDR3 DNA is TGTGCCACCGGGACAGGGGATGTTCACGAGCAGTACTTC. Translation: CATGTGDVHEQYF. The chain couples TRBV6-1 to TRBJ2-7, with 10 bases identical to TRBD1. CDR3 length equals 13 residues. V lost 10 bases and J lost 5; bases outside the gene matches: 8. Germline CDR1 and CDR2: MNHNS and SASEGT.

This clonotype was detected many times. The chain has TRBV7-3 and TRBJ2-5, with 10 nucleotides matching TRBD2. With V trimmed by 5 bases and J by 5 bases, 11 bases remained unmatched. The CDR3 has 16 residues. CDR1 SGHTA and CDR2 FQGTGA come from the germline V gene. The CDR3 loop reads CASSLLGPGLAETQYF. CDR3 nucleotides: TGTGCCAGCAGCCTCTTAGGACCGGGACTAGCGGAGACCCAGTACTTC.

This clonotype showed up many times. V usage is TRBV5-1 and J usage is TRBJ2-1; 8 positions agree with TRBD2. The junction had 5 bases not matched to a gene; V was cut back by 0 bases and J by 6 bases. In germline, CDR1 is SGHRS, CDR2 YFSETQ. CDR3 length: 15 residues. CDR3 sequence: CASSLAGGPSNEQFF. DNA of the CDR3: TGCGCCAGCAGCTTGGCGGGAGGGCCCTCCAATGAGCAGTTCTTC.

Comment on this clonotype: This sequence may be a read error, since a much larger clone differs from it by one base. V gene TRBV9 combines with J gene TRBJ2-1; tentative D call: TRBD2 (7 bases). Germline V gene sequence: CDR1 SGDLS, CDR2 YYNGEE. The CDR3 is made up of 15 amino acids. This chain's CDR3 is CASSVVGGAYNERFF. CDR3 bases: TGTGCCAGCAGCGTAGTGGGGGGGGCCTACAATGAGCGGTTCTTC.

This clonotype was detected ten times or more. The CDR3: CSATETSGRSETQYF. The CDR3 DNA reads as TGCAGTGCTACAGAGACTAGCGGGAGATCAGAGACCCAGTACTTC. The rearrangement uses TRBV20-1 and TRBJ2-5, with 12 bases aligning to TRBD2. The germline V gene encodes CDR1 DFQATT and CDR2 SNEGSKA (reference sequence). The ends lost 4 bases at V and 4 bases at J; junction bases unmatched: 7. The CDR3 extends over 15 amino acids.

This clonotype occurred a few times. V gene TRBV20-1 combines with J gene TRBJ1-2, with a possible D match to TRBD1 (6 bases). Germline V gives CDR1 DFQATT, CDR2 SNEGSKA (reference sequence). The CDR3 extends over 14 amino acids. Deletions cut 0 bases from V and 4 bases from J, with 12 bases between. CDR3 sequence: CSARDGGGVYGYTF. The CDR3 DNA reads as TGCAGTGCTAGAGATGGGGGGGGCGTCTATGGCTACACCTTC.

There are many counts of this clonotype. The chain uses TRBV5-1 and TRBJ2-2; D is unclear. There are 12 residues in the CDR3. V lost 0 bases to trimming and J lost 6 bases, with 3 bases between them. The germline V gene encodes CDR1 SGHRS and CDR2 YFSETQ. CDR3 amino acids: CASSLVPGELFF. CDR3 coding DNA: TGCGCCAGCAGCTTGGTGCCCGGGGAGCTGTTTTTT.

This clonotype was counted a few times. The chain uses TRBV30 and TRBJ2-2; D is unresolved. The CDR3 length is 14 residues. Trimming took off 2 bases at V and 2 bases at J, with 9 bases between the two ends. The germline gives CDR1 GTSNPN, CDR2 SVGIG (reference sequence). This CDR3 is CAWSRTTNTGELFF. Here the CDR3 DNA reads TGTGCCTGGAGTCGGACCACCAACACCGGGGAGCTGTTTTTT.